The clone carrying this TCR beta chain has just one count. This study enrolled people aged 18 to 89 from 24 US geographic areas. Sequencing used immunoSEQ multiplex PCR; TCRdb keeps in-frame clones, though not all of them. The sample contains 200,000 to 250,000 clones, 80% to 90% of which appear only once. Per germline, CDR1 SEHNR and CDR2 FQNEAQ (reference sequence). V was pared by 5 bases and J by 6 bases, with 13 bases between. This CDR3 has 13 residues. This specimen comes from a study of blood T cell repertoires in COVID-19. The clonotype comes from a middle-aged woman with acute COVID-19. The rearrangement joins TRBV7-9 to TRBJ1-2; maybe TRBD1 (6 bases). The material sequenced was PBMCs or T cells enriched from blood (not recorded which). CDR3 DNA: TGTGCCAGCAGCCCGGTGGGGGCCCATGGCTACACCTTC. Its translation is CASSPVGAHGYTF.